This T cell receptor beta chain was profiled in a study of vaccination and CD4 T cells after COVID-19. The wider study: Blood was drawn a median around 66 days post second dose, range 14 to 241. Cells received overlapping spike peptides from SARS-CoV-2, HCoV-NL63, HCoV-OC43 and HCoV-229E as stimulation.

A few counts support this clonotype. Its antigen is undetermined. Cultured CD4+ T cell DNA underwent sequencing with the Oncomine TCR Beta short-read assay. From CD4+ T cells that had been cultured, genomic DNA was extracted. TCRdb redid the calling of the PCR reads with MiXCR, one entry per CDR3 protein. The repertoire includes approximately 9,500 distinct CDR3 sequences, roughly 25% of them detected once, and 40% to 55% sits in the top ten. V lost 7 bases and J lost 4, with 6 bases in between. CDR3 size: 11 residues. Germline CDR1 reads KGHDR; CDR2 reads SFDVKD. Treatment specified: approximately nine-day PBMC culture with coronavirus spike peptide pools or control peptides (ViraFEST assay).

The receptor was derived from a human donor who received a COVID-19 vaccine. The input for sequencing was CD4+ T cells from blood, cultured in vitro, taken before SARS-CoV-2 vaccination. The V and J genes are TRBV24-1 and TRBJ1-2, with D possibly TRBD1 on 6 matching bases. As DNA, the CDR3 is TGTGCCACCAGGGACAGCTATGGCTACACCTTC. Translation: CATRDSYGYTF.